The 10 T cell receptor beta chains listed next were all sequenced from one sample in a study of sequential checkpoint blockade in melanoma. Treatment given: randomized to nivolumab then ipilimumab (arm A) or the reverse (arm B). The table came from immunoSEQ multiplex PCR; TCRdb's copy has only in-frame clones and leaves some out. This sample has fewer than 40,000 clones, with about 88% found just once. Specimen: CD8+ T cells sorted from blood (inferred from file names), collected from a patient given nivolumab and ipilimumab in sequence. The source of these receptors is a human donor with melanoma.

This chain links TRBV9 with TRBJ2-5; the D gene is possibly TRBD2 (6 bases). The CDR3 is 14 residues long. Trimming removed 0 bases at V and 2 bases at J, with 8 bases between. Per the germline V gene, CDR1 is SGDLS and CDR2 is YYNGEE. The CDR3 sequence: CASSVGGTQETQYF. In DNA, the CDR3 is TGTGCCAGCAGCGTAGGCGGGACTCAAGAGACCCAGTACTTC.

The V gene is TRBV6-5, the J gene TRBJ1-2; no reliable D call. Trimming shortened V by 6 bases and J by 6 bases, and 17 bases separated the two germline ends. Germline V CDR1 and CDR2: MNHEY, SVGAGI. The CDR3 extends over 14 amino acids. The CDR3 coding sequence is TGTGCCAGCAGCAGCGGAGGACCGTTTGATGGCTACACCTTC. This translates into CASSSGGPFDGYTF.

The V call is TRBV4-3, the J call TRBJ1-2; D remains ambiguous. This CDR3 has 16 residues. Per the germline V gene, CDR1 is LGHNA and CDR2 is YSLEER. The V end was cut by 0 bases, the J end by 6 bases, with 17 bases between. CDR3 loop: CASSQDSIPYPDGYTF. CDR3 bases: TGCGCCAGCAGCCAAGATTCTATACCCTATCCGGATGGCTACACCTTC.

V is TRBV27 and J is TRBJ1-1; possible D gene TRBD1, 5 bases. Deletions cut 5 bases from V and 4 bases from J, with 17 bases between. Germline V gene data show CDR1 as MNHEY and CDR2 as SMNVEV (reference sequence). The CDR3 totals 15 residues. CDR3 amino acids: CASSPPGEWGTEAFF. CDR3 bases: TGTGCCAGCAGTCCGCCGGGGGAATGGGGCACTGAAGCTTTCTTT.

The chain employs TRBV7-8 and TRBJ2-1, with 9 bases lining up with TRBD2. CDR1 SGHVS and CDR2 FQNEAQ come from the germline V gene. V shed 3 bases and J 2 bases; nucleotides not matched to a gene: 8. This CDR3 is 17 amino acids long. CDR3 in DNA: TGTGCCAGCAGCTTGGGGAAGCGGGAGGCTGCCTACAATGAGCAGTTCTTC. Residues: CASSLGKREAAYNEQFF.

The rearrangement uses TRBV15 and TRBJ2-3, with TRBD2 as a possible D gene (6 bases). Germline lookup yields CDR1 LNHNV and CDR2 YYDKDF (reference sequence). The CDR3 runs to 16 residues. The ends were cut back, 1 base at V and 2 bases at J, with 13 bases in the middle. The CDR3 loop is CATSRGRERFTDTQYF. The CDR3 DNA is TGTGCCACCAGCAGAGGACGGGAGCGGTTCACAGATACGCAGTATTTT.

The chain employs TRBV4-1 and TRBJ2-5, with TRBD2 as a possible D gene (6 bases). This CDR3 is built from 15 residues. Trimming shortened V by 3 bases and J by 2 bases, and 13 bases separated the two germline ends. CDR1 and CDR2 from the germline V gene are MGHRA and YSYEKL. This CDR3 is CASSQILADQETQYF. In nucleotides, the CDR3 is TGCGCCAGCAGCCAGATACTAGCAGATCAAGAGACCCAGTACTTC.

V gene TRBV20-1 combines with J gene TRBJ1-2; possibly TRBD1 for D (6 bases). Trimming took off 6 bases at V and 3 bases at J, with 8 bases between the two ends. CDR3 length: 11 amino acids. From germline, CDR1 is DFQATT and CDR2 SNEGSKA (reference sequence). CDR3 protein: CSARTDYGYTF. The CDR3 coding sequence is TGCAGTGCAAGGACAGACTATGGCTACACCTTC.

The genes are TRBV12-5 and TRBJ2-1, with 8 bases aligning to TRBD2. This CDR3 comprises 14 residues. V shed 6 bases and J 3 bases; nucleotides not matched to a gene: 4. CDR1 is LGHNT, CDR2 FRNRAP, per germline. This CDR3 is CASGPGLDYNEQFF. The CDR3 bases are TGTGCTAGTGGCCCGGGACTAGACTACAATGAGCAGTTCTTC.

The genes are TRBV29-1 and TRBJ2-1, with a possible D match to TRBD1 (5 bases). CDR1 is SQVTM, CDR2 ANQGSEA, per germline. This CDR3 contains 10 residues. The ends were cut back, 4 bases at V and 10 bases at J, with 8 bases in the middle. CDR3 region: CSVVGVEQFF. CDR3 nucleotide sequence: TGCAGCGTTGTAGGGGTAGAGCAGTTCTTC.